The rows below give T cell receptor beta chains drawn from one sample of a study. TCRdb called the reads again in MiXCR, with one record for every CDR3 protein. The sample includes 150 to 200 distinct CDR3 sequences, less than 25% of them seen just once. The sample was CD8+ T cells (not recorded whether cultured). The receptors were sampled from a male donor. CDR3s include the opening cysteine and the closing phenylalanine or tryptophan.

CDR3	J	V
CASGRGYTGELFF	TRBJ2-2	TRBV19
CASSLGPYNQPQHF	TRBJ1-5	TRBV27
CSPGRWQGSSYNEQFF	TRBJ2-1	TRBV20-1
CSARQGGLAKNIQYF	TRBJ2-4	TRBV20-1
CASSGQGATEAFF	TRBJ1-1	TRBV10-1
CASSPRGWNTGELFF	TRBJ2-2	TRBV14
CASAGLAGADEQFF	TRBJ2-1	TRBV6-4
CASSPGQGAYTGELFF	TRBJ2-2	TRBV12-3/TRBV12-4
CASGFGNTEAFF	TRBJ1-1	TRBV12-5
CATSDLHRGDEQFF	TRBJ2-1	TRBV24-1
CSVEYPSGQPMDTQYF	TRBJ2-3	TRBV29-1
CASSPLKNIQYF	TRBJ2-4	TRBV14
CSASTGADTGELFF	TRBJ2-2	TRBV20-1
CSVLPGLVYNEQFF	TRBJ2-1	TRBV29-1